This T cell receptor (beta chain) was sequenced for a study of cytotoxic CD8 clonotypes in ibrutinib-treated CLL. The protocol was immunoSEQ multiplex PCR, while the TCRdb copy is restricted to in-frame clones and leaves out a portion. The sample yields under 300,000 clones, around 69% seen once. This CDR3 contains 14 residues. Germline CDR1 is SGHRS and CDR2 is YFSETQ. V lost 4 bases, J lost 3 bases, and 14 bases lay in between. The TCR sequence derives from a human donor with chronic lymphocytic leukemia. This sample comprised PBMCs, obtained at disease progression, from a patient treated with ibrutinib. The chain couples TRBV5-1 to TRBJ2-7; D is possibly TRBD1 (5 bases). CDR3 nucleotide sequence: TGCGCCAGCAGCACAACAATAGGGGACTACGAGCAGTACTTC. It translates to CASSTTIGDYEQYF.